The 21 T cell receptor beta chains below were found in one sample sequenced in a study of OX40 agonist ivuxolimab in advanced cancers. The protocol was immunoSEQ multiplex PCR, while the TCRdb copy is restricted to in-frame clones and leaves out a portion. The sample includes around 94,000 clones, around 90% of them seen just once. Sequences were derived from CD4+ or CD8+ T cells sorted from blood, sampled in a trial of the OX40 agonist ivuxolimab. The receptor set was obtained from an adult with an advanced solid tumor such as melanoma, head and neck, liver or kidney cancer.

The chain employs TRBV6-6 and TRBJ2-4, with TRBD2 matching 8 bases. From germline, CDR1 is MNHNY and CDR2 SVGAGI (reference sequence). The CDR3 is 16 amino acids. Trimming cost V 0 bases and J 8 bases; bases outside gene matches: 9. Here the CDR3 reads CASSYSEAPRGDIQYF. The CDR3 DNA sequence: TGTGCCAGCAGTTACTCGGAAGCGCCGCGGGGGGACATTCAGTACTTC.

The chain employs TRBV7-2 and TRBJ2-7; D uncertain. Trimming left V 1 base short and J 2 bases short, with 9 bases between. The CDR3 contains 14 residues. CDR1 is SGHTA, CDR2 FQGNSA, per germline. The CDR3 region is CASSLDFAAYEQYF. DNA of the CDR3: TGTGCCAGCAGCTTAGATTTCGCGGCCTACGAGCAGTACTTC.

The chain links TRBV14 to TRBJ2-1; unclear D gene. The CDR3 runs to 15 residues. Per germline, CDR1 SGHDN and CDR2 FVKESK. The germline V and J ends were trimmed by 1 base and 0 bases, with 7 bases remaining between them. The CDR3 region has the DNA TGTGCCAGCAGCCAAGGCGTGAGCTCCTACAATGAGCAGTTCTTC. Amino acids: CASSQGVSSYNEQFF.

V is TRBV4-2 and J is TRBJ2-5; 7 nucleotides line up with TRBD2. The J segment lost 5 bases and the V segment lost 1 base, leaving 10 bases of the junction unmatched. The length of the CDR3 is 16 residues. Per the germline V gene, CDR1 is LGHNA and CDR2 is YNFKEQ. DNA of the CDR3: TGTGCCAGCAGCCAAGTAGTGGGAGGGCCGATTGAGACCCAGTACTTC. Translated: CASSQVVGGPIETQYF.

The chain couples TRBV28 to TRBJ2-7, with no clear D. Trimming shortened V by 3 bases and J by 2 bases, and 11 bases separated the two germline ends. The CDR3 is 14 residues long. Germline V gene lookup returns CDR1 MDHEN and CDR2 SYDVKM. For the CDR3, the DNA is TGTGCCAGCAGTTTCCCGGGCGGTGCCTACGAGCAGTACTTC. Translation gives CASSFPGGAYEQYF.

This chain joins TRBV7-2 and TRBJ1-2; no clear D. The CDR3 has 12 residues. Trimming cost V 4 bases and J 0 bases, with 3 bases left between them. The germline CDR1 and CDR2 sequences are SGHTA and FQGNSA. The CDR3 here is CASSWTNYGYTF. The CDR3 DNA reads TGTGCCAGCAGCTGGACTAACTATGGCTACACCTTC.

This rearrangement joins TRBV14 to TRBJ2-7, with TRBD2 identical over 11 bases. This CDR3 has 15 residues. The junction had 8 bases not matched to a gene; V was cut back by 5 bases and J by 5 bases. The V gene's germline CDR1 is SGHDN and CDR2 FVKESK. The CDR3 region has the DNA TGTGCCAGCAGCTTAACTAGCGGGAGTCGCGACGAGCAGTACTTC. Amino acids: CASSLTSGSRDEQYF.

The J gene is TRBJ2-5, the V gene TRBV6-5; maybe TRBD2 (5 bases). The CDR3 loop spans 14 amino acids. The germline CDR1 and CDR2 sequences are MNHEY and SVGAGI. Trimming took off 5 bases at V and 2 bases at J, with 12 bases between the two ends. The DNA for the CDR3 is TGTGCCAGCAGTCCCTGGACTTCTCAAGAGACCCAGTACTTC. Protein sequence: CASSPWTSQETQYF.

About this clone: The identical CDR3 is also encoded by other nucleotide sequences in the sample. The CDR3, as DNA: TGTGCCAGCAGCTTGGGGCTAGCAGATACAGATACGCAGTATTTT. Translating gives CASSLGLADTDTQYF. The rearrangement uses TRBV4-2 and TRBJ2-3, with D perhaps assigned TRBD1 or TRBD2 (5 bases each). Germline V lookup: CDR1 LGHNA, CDR2 YNFKEQ. Trimming removed 5 bases at V and 3 bases at J, with 15 bases between. The CDR3 runs to 15 residues.

The V and J genes are TRBV30 and TRBJ2-7, with D perhaps matching TRBD1 (5 bases). V was trimmed by 1 base and J by 5 bases, leaving 15 bases between them. Germline CDR1 GTSNPN, CDR2 SVGIG (reference sequence). The CDR3 is 14 residues long. The CDR3 sequence: CAWSAEHKGDEQYF. DNA for the CDR3: TGTGCCTGGAGTGCAGAGCATAAAGGGGACGAGCAGTACTTC.

The V and J genes are TRBV19 and TRBJ2-1; the D gene is possibly TRBD2 (6 bases). Germline assignment: CDR1 LNHDA and CDR2 SQIVND (reference sequence). The CDR3 is made up of 12 amino acids. V dropped 9 bases and J dropped 7 bases, with 13 bases sitting between them. The CDR3 loop reads CASGPGRNEQFF. The CDR3 nucleotides read TGTGCCAGCGGACCCGGGAGAAATGAGCAGTTCTTC.

The rearrangement links TRBV4-1 to TRBJ2-7; 11 bases fit TRBD2. This CDR3 region has 19 residues. Germline V gives CDR1 MGHRA, CDR2 YSYEKL. V trimming: 1 base; J trimming: 3 bases; junction bases outside the gene matches: 14. CDR3 coding DNA: TGCGCCAGCAGCCAAGCCCCGGGACTAGCGGAGCCTTACCGCTACGAGCAGTACTTC. This encodes CASSQAPGLAEPYRYEQYF.

This chain links TRBV11-3 with TRBJ2-1; D is perhaps TRBD1 (5 bases). Trimming pared 4 bases from V and 6 bases from J, leaving 10 bases between. CDR3 length: 13 amino acids. Germline values: CDR1 SGHNT, CDR2 YENEEA. The CDR3 sequence is CASSSLRGNEQFF. CDR3 nucleotide sequence: TGTGCCAGCAGCTCCCTTAGGGGCAATGAGCAGTTCTTC.

The rearrangement joins TRBV27 to TRBJ1-2, with D tentatively TRBD1 (5 bases). V was shortened by 10 bases and J by 5 bases, with 17 bases between the two germline ends. CDR3 size: 13 residues. The V gene's germline CDR1 is MNHEY and CDR2 SMNVEV (reference sequence). The CDR3 coding sequence is TGTGCCACCTCATTCCAGGGAAGTTATGGCTACACCTTC. Protein: CATSFQGSYGYTF.

The J gene is TRBJ1-2, the V gene TRBV19; D is uncertain. V lost 5 bases to trimming and J lost 3 bases, with 19 bases between them. Germline V lookup: CDR1 LNHDA, CDR2 SQIVND (reference sequence). The CDR3 length is 16 residues. CDR3 amino acids: CASSGKTPLEYYGYTF. The CDR3 coding sequence is TGTGCCAGTAGTGGAAAGACACCGCTGGAATACTATGGCTACACCTTC.

The chain combines TRBV28 with TRBJ1-5; perhaps TRBD1 as D (6 bases). The germline gives CDR1 MDHEN, CDR2 SYDVKM. The CDR3 consists of 17 residues. Trimming took off 5 bases at V and 5 bases at J, with 22 bases between the two ends. The CDR3 coding sequence is TGTGCCAGCAGTGATTACACGTTTCGGGACAAAGATCAGCCCCAGCATTTT. Its translation: CASSDYTFRDKDQPQHF. The full variable domain, its missing parts supplied by reference TRBV28 and TRBJ1-5, is DVKVTQSSRYLVKRTGEKVFLECVQDMDHENMFWYRQDPGLGLRLIYFSYDVKMKEKGDIPEGYSVSREKKERFSLILESASTNQTSMYLCASSDYTFRDKDQPQHFGDGTRLSIL.

This chain uses TRBV28 with TRBJ2-7; the D call may be TRBD1 or TRBD2 (5 bases each). The germline V gene encodes CDR1 MDHEN and CDR2 SYDVKM. This CDR3 is built from 14 residues. Trimming stripped 3 bases from V and 2 bases from J, with 11 bases between. The CDR3 DNA is TGTGCCAGCAGTTTCCGGGACCCCGCCTACGAGCAGTACTTC. Its translation: CASSFRDPAYEQYF.

The chain combines TRBV5-6 with TRBJ2-5, with D maybe TRBD2 (5 bases). CDR1 SGHDT and CDR2 YYEEEE come from the germline V gene. The CDR3 consists of 16 residues. V lost 0 bases and J lost 2, with 14 bases in between. As DNA, the CDR3 is TGTGCCAGCAGCTTGGCCTTAGTGGACTTTCAAGAGACCCAGTACTTC. The encoded protein is CASSLALVDFQETQYF.

The chain combines TRBV19 with TRBJ1-3, with D unresolved. The CDR3 has 11 residues. Germline V lookup: CDR1 LNHDA, CDR2 SQIVND (reference sequence). Trimming cost V 10 bases and J 3 bases, with 7 bases left between them. As DNA, the CDR3 is TGTGCCACTGGTGGTGGAAACACCATATATTTT. This encodes CATGGGNTIYF.

The genes are TRBV5-5 and TRBJ1-3; D perhaps matches TRBD1 (5 bases). This CDR3 region has 15 residues. Germline V gene lookup returns CDR1 SGHKS and CDR2 YYEKEE (reference sequence). V lost 1 base and J lost 3, with 11 bases in between. CDR3: CASSLTQGGGNTIYF. The DNA of the CDR3 is TGTGCCAGCAGCTTGACTCAGGGCGGTGGAAACACCATATATTTT.

This sequence joins TRBV9 and TRBJ1-1; TRBD1 might be the D (6 bases). CDR1 and CDR2 (germline): SGDLS, YYNGEE. The CDR3 covers 16 residues. Trimming removed 0 bases at V and 0 bases at J, with 12 bases between. The CDR3 is CASSVGVGALNTEAFF. DNA of the CDR3: TGTGCCAGCAGCGTAGGGGTGGGGGCCTTGAACACTGAAGCTTTCTTT. Supplemented by reference TRBV9 and TRBJ1-1, the full variable domain reads DSGVTQTPKHLITATGQRVTLRCSPRSGDLSVYWYQQSLDQGLQFLIQYYNGEERAKGNILERFSAQQFPDLHSELNLSSLELGDSALYFCASSVGVGALNTEAFFGQGTRLTVV.